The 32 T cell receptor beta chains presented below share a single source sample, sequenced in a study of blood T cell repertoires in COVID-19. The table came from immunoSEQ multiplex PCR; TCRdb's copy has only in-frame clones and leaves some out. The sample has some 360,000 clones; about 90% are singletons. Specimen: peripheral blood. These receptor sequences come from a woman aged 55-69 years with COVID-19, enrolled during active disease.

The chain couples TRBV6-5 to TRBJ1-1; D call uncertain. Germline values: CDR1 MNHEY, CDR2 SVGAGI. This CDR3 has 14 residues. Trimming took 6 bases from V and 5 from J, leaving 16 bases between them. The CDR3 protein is CASSPASSGTEAFF. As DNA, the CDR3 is TGTGCCAGCAGCCCCGCAAGCTCGGGGACTGAAGCTTTCTTT.

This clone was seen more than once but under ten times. The CDR3 here is CASSIEGSLNTGELFF. In DNA, the CDR3 is TGTGCCAGTAGTATAGAGGGCAGCCTGAACACCGGGGAGCTGTTTTTT. The chain combines TRBV19 with TRBJ2-2; D not resolved. The CDR3 length is 16 residues. Germline-derived CDR1 and CDR2 are LNHDA and SQIVND (reference sequence). Trimming shortened V by 0 bases and J by 1 base, and 9 bases separated the two germline ends.

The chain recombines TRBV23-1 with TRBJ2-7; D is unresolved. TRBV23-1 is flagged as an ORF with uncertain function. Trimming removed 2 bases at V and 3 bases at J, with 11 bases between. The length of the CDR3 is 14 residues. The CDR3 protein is CASSQPTTYYEQYF. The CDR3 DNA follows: TGCGCCAGCAGTCAACCAACCACCTACTACGAGCAGTACTTC.

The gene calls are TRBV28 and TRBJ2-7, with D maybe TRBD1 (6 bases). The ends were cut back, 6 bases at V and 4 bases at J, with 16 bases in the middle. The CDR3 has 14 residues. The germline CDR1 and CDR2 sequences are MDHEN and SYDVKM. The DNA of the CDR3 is TGTGCCAGCAGCCCACCGGGACAAGTATACGAGCAGTACTTC. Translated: CASSPPGQVYEQYF. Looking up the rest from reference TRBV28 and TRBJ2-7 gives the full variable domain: DVKVTQSSRYLVKRTGEKVFLECVQDMDHENMFWYRQDPGLGLRLIYFSYDVKMKEKGDIPEGYSVSREKKERFSLILESASTNQTSMYLCASSPPGQVYEQYFGPGTRLTVT.

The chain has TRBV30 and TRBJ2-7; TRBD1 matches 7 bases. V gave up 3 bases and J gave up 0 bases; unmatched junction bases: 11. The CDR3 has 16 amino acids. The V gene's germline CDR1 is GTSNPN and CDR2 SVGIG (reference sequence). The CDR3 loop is CAWRSVRGGDSYEQYF. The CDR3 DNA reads TGTGCCTGGAGGTCGGTTAGAGGGGGCGACTCCTACGAGCAGTACTTC.

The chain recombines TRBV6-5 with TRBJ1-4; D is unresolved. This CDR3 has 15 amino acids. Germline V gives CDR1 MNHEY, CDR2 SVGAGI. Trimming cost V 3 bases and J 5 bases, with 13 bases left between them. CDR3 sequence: CASSYTSGGNEKLFF. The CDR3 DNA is TGTGCCAGCAGTTATACGTCTGGCGGGAATGAAAAACTGTTTTTT.

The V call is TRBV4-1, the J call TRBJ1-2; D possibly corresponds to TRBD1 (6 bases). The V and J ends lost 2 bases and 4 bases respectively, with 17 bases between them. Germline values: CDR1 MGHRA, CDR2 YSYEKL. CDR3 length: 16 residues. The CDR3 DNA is TGCGCCAGCAGCCAACCCACCGGACAGCCTATCTATGGCTACACCTTC. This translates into CASSQPTGQPIYGYTF.

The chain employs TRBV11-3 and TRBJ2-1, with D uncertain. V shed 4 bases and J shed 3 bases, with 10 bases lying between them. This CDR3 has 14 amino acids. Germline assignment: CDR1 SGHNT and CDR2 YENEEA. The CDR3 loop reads CASSSGTIYNEQFF. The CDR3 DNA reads TGTGCCAGCAGCTCAGGAACAATCTACAATGAGCAGTTCTTC. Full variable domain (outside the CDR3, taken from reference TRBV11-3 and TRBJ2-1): EAGVVQSPRYKIIEKKQPVAFWCNPISGHNTLYWYLQNLGQGPELLIRYENEEAVDDSQLPKDRFSAERLKGVDSTLKIQPAELGDSAVYLCASSSGTIYNEQFFGPGTRLTVL.

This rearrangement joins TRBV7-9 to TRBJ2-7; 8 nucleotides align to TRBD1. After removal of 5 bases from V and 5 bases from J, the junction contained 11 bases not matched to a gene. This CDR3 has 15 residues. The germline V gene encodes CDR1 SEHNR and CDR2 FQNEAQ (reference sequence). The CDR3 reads CASSTSGGAGNEQYF. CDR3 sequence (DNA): TGTGCCAGCAGCACATCAGGGGGCGCGGGCAACGAGCAGTACTTC.

The DNA of the CDR3 is TGTGCCAGCGCGGTAACTAGCGGGGGCCACTACGAGCAGTACTTC. Translating it yields CASAVTSGGHYEQYF. The chain is built from TRBV18 and TRBJ2-7; 11 bases fit TRBD2. Germline CDR1 reads KGHSH; CDR2 reads LQKENI. Unmatched junction bases numbered 9, after V lost 8 bases and J lost 3 bases. The CDR3 runs 15 residues.

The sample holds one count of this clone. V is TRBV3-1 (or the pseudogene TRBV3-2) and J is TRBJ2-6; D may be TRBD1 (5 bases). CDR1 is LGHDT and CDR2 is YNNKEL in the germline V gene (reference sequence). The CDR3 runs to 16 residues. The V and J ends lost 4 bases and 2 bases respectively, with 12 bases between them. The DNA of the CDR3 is TGTGCCAGCAGCCCCTACCCGACAGCTGGGGCCAACGTCCTGACTTTC. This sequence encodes CASSPYPTAGANVLTF.

CDR3 sequence: CASRDGQGNYNEQFF. The DNA for the CDR3 is TGTGCCAGCAGGGACGGACAGGGAAACTACAATGAGCAGTTCTTC. V usage is TRBV28 and J usage is TRBJ2-1; 8 bases fit TRBD1. The CDR3 has 15 residues. Unmatched junction bases numbered 7, after V lost 6 bases and J lost 3 bases. Germline CDR1 and CDR2: MDHEN and SYDVKM.

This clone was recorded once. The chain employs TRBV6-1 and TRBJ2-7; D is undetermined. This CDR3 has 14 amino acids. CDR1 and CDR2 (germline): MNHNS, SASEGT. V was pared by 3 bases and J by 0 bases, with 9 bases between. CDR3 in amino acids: CASSDTRSSYEQYF. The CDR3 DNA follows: TGTGCCAGCAGTGATACTCGCTCCTCCTACGAGCAGTACTTC.

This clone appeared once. The CDR3 DNA reads TGTGCCAGCAGCTTAGCGGGAGGGAATCAGCCCCAGCATTTT. It yields the protein CASSLAGGNQPQHF. This chain connects TRBV11-1 to TRBJ1-5; no reliable D call. V lost 0 bases and J lost 4, with 7 bases in between. The length of the CDR3 is 14 residues. Germline CDR1 reads SGHAT; CDR2 reads FQDESV (reference sequence).

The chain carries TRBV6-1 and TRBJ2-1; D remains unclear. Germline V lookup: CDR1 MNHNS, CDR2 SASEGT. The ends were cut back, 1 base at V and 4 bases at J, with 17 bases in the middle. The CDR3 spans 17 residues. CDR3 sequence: CASSEVVRSTLYNEQFF. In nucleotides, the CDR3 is TGTGCCAGCAGTGAAGTAGTGCGCTCGACTTTATACAATGAGCAGTTCTTC.

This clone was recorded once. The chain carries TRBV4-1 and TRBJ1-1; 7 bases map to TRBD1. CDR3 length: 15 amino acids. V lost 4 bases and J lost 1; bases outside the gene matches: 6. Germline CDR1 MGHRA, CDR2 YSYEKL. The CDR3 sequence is CASSPRDSPNTEAFF. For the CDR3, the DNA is TGCGCCAGCAGCCCTCGGGACAGTCCGAACACTGAAGCTTTCTTT.

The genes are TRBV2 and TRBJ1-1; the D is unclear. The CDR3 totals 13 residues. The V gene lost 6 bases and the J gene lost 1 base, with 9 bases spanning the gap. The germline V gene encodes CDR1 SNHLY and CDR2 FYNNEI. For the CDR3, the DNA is TGTGCCAGCAGCTCCGACACGAACACTGAAGCTTTCTTT. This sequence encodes CASSSDTNTEAFF.

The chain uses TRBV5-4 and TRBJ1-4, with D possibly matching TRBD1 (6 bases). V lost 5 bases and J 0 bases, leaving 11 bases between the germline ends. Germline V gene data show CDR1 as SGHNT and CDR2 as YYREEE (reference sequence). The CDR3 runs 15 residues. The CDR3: CASRRGFATNEKLFF. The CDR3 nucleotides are TGTGCCAGCAGGAGGGGGTTTGCAACTAATGAAAAACTGTTTTTT.

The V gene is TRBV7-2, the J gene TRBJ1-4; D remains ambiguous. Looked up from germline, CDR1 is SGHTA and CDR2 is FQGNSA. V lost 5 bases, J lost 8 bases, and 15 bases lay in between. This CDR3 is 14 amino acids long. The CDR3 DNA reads TGTGCCAGCAGCCGGCTAGGCCGCGAAGAAAAACTGTTTTTT. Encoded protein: CASSRLGREEKLFF.

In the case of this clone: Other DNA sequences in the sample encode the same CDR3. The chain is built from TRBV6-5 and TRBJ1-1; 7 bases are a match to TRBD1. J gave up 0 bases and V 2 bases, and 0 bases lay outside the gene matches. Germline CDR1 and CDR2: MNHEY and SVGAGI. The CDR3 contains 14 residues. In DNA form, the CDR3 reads TGTGCCAGCAGTTACAGGGGGCTGAACACTGAAGCTTTCTTT. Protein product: CASSYRGLNTEAFF.

The CDR3 nucleotides read TGTGCCAGCAGAACGGACAGAAGGGTACGGAACACTGAAGCTTTCTTT. Translation gives CASRTDRRVRNTEAFF. V and J are TRBV2 and TRBJ1-1; D is possibly TRBD1 (6 bases). CDR1 is SNHLY, CDR2 FYNNEI, per germline. This CDR3 region has 16 residues. The V gene lost 6 bases and the J gene lost 1 base, with 18 bases spanning the gap.

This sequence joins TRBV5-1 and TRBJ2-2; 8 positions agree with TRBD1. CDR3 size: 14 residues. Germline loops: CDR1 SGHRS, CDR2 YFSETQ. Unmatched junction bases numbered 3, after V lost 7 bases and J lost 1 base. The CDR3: CASLGQENTGELFF. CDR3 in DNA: TGCGCCAGCCTGGGACAGGAGAACACCGGGGAGCTGTTTTTT.

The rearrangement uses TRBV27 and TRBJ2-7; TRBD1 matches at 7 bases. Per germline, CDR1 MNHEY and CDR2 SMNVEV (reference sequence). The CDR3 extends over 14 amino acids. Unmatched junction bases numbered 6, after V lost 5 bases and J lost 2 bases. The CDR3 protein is CASSRTGIAYEQYF. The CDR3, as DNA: TGTGCCAGCAGTAGGACAGGTATTGCCTACGAGCAGTACTTC.

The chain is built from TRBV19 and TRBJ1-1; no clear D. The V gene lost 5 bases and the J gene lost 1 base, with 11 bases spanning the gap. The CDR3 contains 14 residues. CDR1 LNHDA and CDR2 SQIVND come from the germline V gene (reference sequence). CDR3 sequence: CASSPHEENTEAFF. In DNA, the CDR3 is TGTGCCAGTAGTCCACACGAGGAGAACACTGAAGCTTTCTTT.

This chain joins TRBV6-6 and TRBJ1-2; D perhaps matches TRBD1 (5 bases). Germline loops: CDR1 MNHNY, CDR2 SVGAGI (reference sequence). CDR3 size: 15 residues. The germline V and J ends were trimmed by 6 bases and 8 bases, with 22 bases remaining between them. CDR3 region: CASSQPSQVWGGYTF. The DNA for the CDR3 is TGTGCCAGCAGCCAACCCTCACAGGTTTGGGGCGGCTACACCTTC.

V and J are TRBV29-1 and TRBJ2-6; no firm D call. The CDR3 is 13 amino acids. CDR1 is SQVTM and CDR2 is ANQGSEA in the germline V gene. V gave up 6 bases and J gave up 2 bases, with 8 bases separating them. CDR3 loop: CSVSATGANVLTF. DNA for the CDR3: TGCAGCGTATCCGCGACTGGGGCCAACGTCCTGACTTTC.

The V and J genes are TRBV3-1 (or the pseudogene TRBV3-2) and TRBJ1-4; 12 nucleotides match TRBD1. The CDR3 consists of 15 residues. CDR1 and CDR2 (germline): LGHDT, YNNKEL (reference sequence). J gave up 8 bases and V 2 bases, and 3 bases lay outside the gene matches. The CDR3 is CASSQRGTGGEKLFF. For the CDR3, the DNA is TGTGCCAGCAGCCAAAGGGGGACAGGGGGCGAAAAACTGTTTTTT.

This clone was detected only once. The CDR3 coding sequence is TGTGCCTGGAGTCCCGGACAGGGTAATTCACCCCTCCACTTT. This gives the protein CAWSPGQGNSPLHF. The rearrangement joins TRBV30 to TRBJ1-6, with 8 bases matching TRBD1. This CDR3 is built from 14 residues. J lost 6 bases, V lost 2 bases, and 3 bases had no gene match. CDR1 and CDR2 from the germline V gene are GTSNPN and SVGIG (reference sequence).

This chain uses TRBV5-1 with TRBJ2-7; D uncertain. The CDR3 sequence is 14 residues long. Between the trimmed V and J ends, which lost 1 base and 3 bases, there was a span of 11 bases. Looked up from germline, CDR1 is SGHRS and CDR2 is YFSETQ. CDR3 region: CASSLLGTDYEQYF. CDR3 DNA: TGCGCCAGCAGCTTGCTCGGTACCGACTACGAGCAGTACTTC. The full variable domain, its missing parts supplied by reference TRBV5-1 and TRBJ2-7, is KAGVTQTPRYLIKTRGQQVTLSCSPISGHRSVSWYQQTPGQGLQFLFEYFSETQRNKGNFPGRFSGRQFSNSRSEMNVSTLELGDSALYLCASSLLGTDYEQYFGPGTRLTVT.

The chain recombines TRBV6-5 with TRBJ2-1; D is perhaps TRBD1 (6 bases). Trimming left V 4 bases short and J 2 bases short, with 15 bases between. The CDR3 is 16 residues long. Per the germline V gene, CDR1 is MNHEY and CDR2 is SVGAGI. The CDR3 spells CASSSSSQGTYNEQFF. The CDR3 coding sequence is TGTGCCAGCAGTTCCTCCTCACAGGGAACCTACAATGAGCAGTTCTTC.

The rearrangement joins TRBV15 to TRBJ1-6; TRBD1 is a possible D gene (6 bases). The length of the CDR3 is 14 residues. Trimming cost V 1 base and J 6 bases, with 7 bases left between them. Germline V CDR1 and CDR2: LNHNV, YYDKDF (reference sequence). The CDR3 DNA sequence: TGTGCCACCAGCAGAGGGGACACTAATTCACCCCTCCACTTT. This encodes CATSRGDTNSPLHF.

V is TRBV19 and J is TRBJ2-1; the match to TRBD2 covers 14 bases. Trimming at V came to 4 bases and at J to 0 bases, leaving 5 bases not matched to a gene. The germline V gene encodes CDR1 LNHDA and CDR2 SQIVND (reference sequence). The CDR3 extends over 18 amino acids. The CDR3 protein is CASSTRTSGGSSYNEQFF. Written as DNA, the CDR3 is TGTGCCAGTAGTACCCGGACTAGCGGGGGGAGCTCCTACAATGAGCAGTTCTTC.